Sequencing of this T cell receptor (beta chain) was carried out in a study of OX40 agonist ivuxolimab in advanced cancers. Concerning the study at large: Ivuxolimab was a fully human IgG2 agonistic monoclonal antibody targeting the costimulatory receptor OX40 (CD134). Intravenous ivuxolimab was administered to patients every 2 weeks at six dose levels: 0.01, 0.1, 0.3, 1.5, 3 and 10 mg/kg. The monotherapy dose-escalation portion (N of about 50 patients) of the phase I ivuxolimab trial is reported in the paper. Patients were allowed to have had prior anti-PD-1, anti-PD-L1 or anti-CTLA-4 therapy, and approximately 40% of the dose-escalation patients had been treated with checkpoint inhibitors. Partial responses occurred in three dose-escalation patients: two with cutaneous melanoma and one with hepatocellular carcinoma. Of the roughly 50 dose-escalation patients, hepatocellular carcinoma was present in around 19, melanoma in roughly 15, renal cell carcinoma in 9 and head and neck cancer in 9. Peripheral TCRbeta sequencing aimed to test whether ivuxolimab altered TCR sequence diversity and caused clonal T-cell expansion. A male proportion of roughly 85% and a mean age of around 60 years, ranging from about 23 to 79, were recorded for the dose-escalation cohort. Broad study findings and their caveats: In the 0.1-3.0 mg/kg groups, partial responders had among the lowest normalized peripheral clonal expansion, particularly in CD8+ T cells. After ivuxolimab, CD8+ T cells had more expanded clones than CD4+ T cells on average. Which antigens the clonally expanded peripheral T cells were specific for was not determined. Clonal expansion of both CD4+ and CD8+ blood T cells was observed from baseline to week 6 at doses 0.1 to 3.0 mg/kg. Low levels of normalized T-cell clonal expansion were also seen in some nonresponding patients.

With respect to this clone: Its specific antigen is unknown. Within one base of it there is no much larger clone, and no base qualities were kept.

For sequencing of the TCRbeta CDR3 region, genomic DNA was extracted from the sorted cells. TCRbeta CDR3 regions were sequenced using the immunoSEQ Assay. In TCRdb, the immuneACCESS table is reduced to in-frame sequences with V and J assigned. These tables do not hold every clone; where another copy was compared, an unresolved V gene accounts for under half, and the others remain unexplained. In this sample the table shows under 50,000 clones, 80% to 90% of which occur a single time. The ten largest clones add up to about 48% of the sample. The trial excluded patients who had a history of autoimmune disease or who were on systemic immunosuppression. In every dose cohort, peripheral blood was drawn for TCR sequencing at baseline, cycle 4 day 1, and cycle 7 day 1. Samples came from an open-label, multicenter, first-in-human phase I dose-escalation trial of ivuxolimab. Adults with locally advanced or metastatic melanoma, renal cell, hepatocellular, or head and neck squamous cell carcinoma were enrolled in the trial. Before TCR sequencing, CD4+ and CD8+ T cells were separately sorted from peripheral blood.

The source material was CD4+ or CD8+ T cells sorted from blood, sampled in a trial of the OX40 agonist ivuxolimab. The TCR comes from an adult with an advanced solid tumor such as melanoma, head and neck, liver or kidney cancer.

The CDR3 region has the sequence CAIATGTSGDYEQYF. The DNA sequence follows: TGTGCCATCGCAACCGGGACTAGCGGAGACTACGAGCAGTACTTC. The chain is encoded by TRBV10-3 joined to TRBJ2-7, with TRBD2 matching 11 junction bases. CDR1 and CDR2 were assigned from the germline V gene as ENHRY and SYGVKD. V is trimmed back by 8 bases and J by 3 bases, and the junction contains 9 bases that no gene match accounts for. The CDR3, cysteine through phenylalanine, is 15 amino acids long. Only the CDR3 part of the read is kept: 45 bases, read in frame from the first base.